This entry describes one T cell receptor (beta chain). These data come from a study of blood T cell repertoires in COVID-19. Across the whole study: Researchers got acute and convalescent COVID-19 samples from the United States, Italy and Spain. T cells, B-cell-depleted T cells, or PBMCs provided the cDNA or gDNA that served as material.

Original handling: Using reference gene primer amplification, nucleated cell counts were estimated. Sequencing was performed with immunoSEQ multiplex PCR; in TCRdb, only in-frame clones are kept and a portion is missing. V and J calls plus clone size are reproduced from that table; the DNA served to infer D and trimming. The table records around 99,000 clones, roughly 83% of them present only once. Sequenced sample: peripheral blood. This receptor was taken from a woman aged 55-70 years with acute or convalescent COVID-19.

This chain's CDR3 is CASSFRQNSQETQYF. Written as DNA, the CDR3 is TGTGCCAGCAGCTTCAGACAGAACTCTCAGGAGACCCAGTACTTC. The rearrangement links TRBV13 to TRBJ2-5; tentative D call: TRBD1 (5 bases). Germline V lookup: CDR1 PRHDT, CDR2 FYEKMQ (reference sequence). Trimming shortened V by 3 bases and J by 5 bases, and 16 bases separated the two germline ends. This CDR3 region has 15 residues.